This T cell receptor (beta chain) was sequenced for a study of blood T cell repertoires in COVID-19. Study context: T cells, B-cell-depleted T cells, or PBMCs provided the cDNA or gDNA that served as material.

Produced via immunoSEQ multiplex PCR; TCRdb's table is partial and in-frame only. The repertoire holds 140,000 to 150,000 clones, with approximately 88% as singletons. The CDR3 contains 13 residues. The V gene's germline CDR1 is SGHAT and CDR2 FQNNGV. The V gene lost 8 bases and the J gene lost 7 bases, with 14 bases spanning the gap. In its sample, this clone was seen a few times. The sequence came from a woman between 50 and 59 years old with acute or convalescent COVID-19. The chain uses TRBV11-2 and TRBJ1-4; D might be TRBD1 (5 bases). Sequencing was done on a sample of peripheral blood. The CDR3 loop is CASADSYREKLFF. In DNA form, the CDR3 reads TGTGCCAGCGCTGACAGTTACCGTGAAAAACTGTTTTTT.